This T cell receptor (beta chain) appears in the sequencing data of a study of blood T cells in healthy people across ages. For the second PCR, which ran for about 7 to 11 cycles, a sample-barcoded 5' primer and a J-beta primer mix were used. TCRdb recomputed calls from the 5' RACE reads with MiXCR, one row per CDR3 protein. In the table there are nearly 800,000 distinct CDR3 sequences, roughly 50% of which are singletons. The TCR comes from a middle-aged man in good health. Sequencing input: blood.

In DNA form, the CDR3 reads TGTGCCACCAGCAGAGATCTCGGAGGGATAGGTCAGCCCCAGCATTTT. It codes for CATSRDLGGIGQPQHF. V and J are TRBV15 and TRBJ1-5; D is unresolved. In germline, CDR1 is LNHNV, CDR2 YYDKDF (reference sequence). The CDR3 spans 16 residues. V shed 0 bases and J shed 6 bases, with 15 bases lying between them.